This T cell receptor (beta chain) was sequenced in a study of cytomegalovirus exposure and HLA in healthy donors. A multiplex PCR was run with 60 Vbeta primers and 13 Jbeta primers. Using immunoSEQ multiplex PCR, the repertoire was profiled, and TCRdb retains in-frame clones only, with some absent. The table includes over 75,000 clones, roughly 82% detected once. The table lists this clone with a count of one. This TCR came from a man aged 25 to 40 in good health and CMV-seropositive. Sequencing was carried out using PBMCs.

The CDR3 DNA reads as TGTGCCAGCTCACCCGACAGTATACACTACGAGCAGTACTTC. It yields the protein CASSPDSIHYEQYF. The chain combines TRBV18 with TRBJ2-7; D is possibly TRBD1 (5 bases). The V gene's germline CDR1 is KGHSH and CDR2 LQKENI. The germline V and J ends were trimmed by 3 bases and 3 bases, with 12 bases remaining between them. The CDR3 sequence is 14 residues long.